Reported below is one TCR beta chain. The authors' processing: Reference gene primer amplification yielded estimated nucleated cell counts. Assay: immunoSEQ multiplex PCR; the TCRdb copy retains only in-frame clones and omits some. The DNA gave D and trimming, while V, J and clone size come from that table. The sample records about 200,000 clones, 86% being singletons. The data are from a study of blood T cell repertoires in COVID-19. Study-wide context: The study drew acute and convalescent COVID-19 samples from the United States, Italy and Spain. PBMCs, B-cell-depleted T cells, or T cells were the source of the cDNA or gDNA that made up the material.

The CDR3 consists of 14 residues. Germline-derived CDR1 and CDR2 are SGHTA and FQGNSA. The V and J ends lost 5 bases and 5 bases, in that order; junction bases with no gene match: 6. V gene TRBV7-2 combines with J gene TRBJ1-1; the match to TRBD1 covers 9 bases. The sequencing sample was made of peripheral blood. The receptor was derived from a woman aged 45-60 years with acute or convalescent COVID-19. Here the CDR3 DNA reads TGTGCCAGCAGCAGACAGGGGGAGGGGACTGAAGCTTTCTTT. Translation gives CASSRQGEGTEAFF.